Listed below are T cell receptor beta chains from one sample, sequenced in a study of blood T cell repertoires in COVID-19. Clones were sequenced by immunoSEQ multiplex PCR, and TCRdb holds only the in-frame ones, with some missing. Counted here are 150,000 to 200,000 clones, approximately 90% occurring once; the ten biggest clones make up about 4.2%. The sequenced sample consisted of peripheral blood. The receptors here all came from a human donor in a cohort sampled during active COVID-19. CDR3s include the opening cysteine and the closing phenylalanine or tryptophan. D genes are given only for firm matches. Expanded clones are given a class, and other clones once, few, many or no size at all.

D	J	size	V	CDR3	DNA
TRBD1	TRBJ2-7	once	TRBV20-1	CSASVIVRGLYEQYF	TGCAGTGCTAGTGTGATAGTGAGGGGGCTCTACGAGCAGTACTTC
-	TRBJ1-2	once	TRBV19	CASSRSGYGYTF	TGTGCCAGTAGTAGGTCGGGCTATGGCTACACCTTC
-	TRBJ1-2	-	TRBV2	CASIEDSYGYTF	TGTGCCAGCATCGAAGACAGCTATGGCTACACCTTC
TRBD2	TRBJ2-1	-	TRBV2	CASSPRTSGRSHEQFF	TGTGCCAGCAGTCCCCGGACTAGCGGGAGATCCCATGAGCAGTTCTTC
-	TRBJ1-5	-	TRBV5-1	CASSLGDGAGNQPQHF	TGCGCCAGCAGCTTGGGTGATGGGGCGGGCAATCAGCCCCAGCATTTT
-	TRBJ1-2	-	TRBV3-1/TRBV3-2	CASSQEQGGYTF	TGTGCCAGCAGCCAAGAGCAGGGAGGCTACACCTTC
-	TRBJ2-7	-	TRBV19	CASSILGGTYEQYF	TGTGCCAGTAGTATCCTCGGGGGTACCTACGAGCAGTACTTC
TRBD1	TRBJ1-4	-	TRBV4-3	CASSHEYRDRGRDEKLFF	TGCGCCAGCAGCCATGAATACCGGGACAGGGGGAGGGATGAAAAACTGTTTTTT
-	TRBJ1-2	few	TRBV11-2	CASSAPGSGYGYTF	TGTGCCAGCAGCGCGCCCGGTTCGGGCTATGGCTACACCTTC
-	TRBJ1-2	-	TRBV2	CASSEAGRSQGYTF	TGTGCCAGCAGTGAAGCAGGGAGATCTCAAGGCTACACCTTC
TRBD2	TRBJ2-1	once	TRBV7-2	CASSLDRGSQFF	TGTGCCAGCAGCTTAGATCGCGGGAGCCAGTTCTTC
-	TRBJ1-6	many	TRBV27	CASSAIDNSPLHF	TGTGCCAGCAGTGCGATCGATAATTCACCCCTCCACTTT
TRBD1	TRBJ1-2	few	TRBV7-2	CASSNTPGQGSGGYTF	TGTGCCAGCAGCAACACGCCGGGACAGGGGAGCGGTGGCTACACCTTC
-	TRBJ2-1	once	TRBV28	CASNRSRRGQFF	TGTGCCAGCAACAGATCCCGGCGTGGGCAGTTCTTC
TRBD1	TRBJ2-7	-	TRBV27	CASREYNRGPYEQYF	TGTGCCAGCAGGGAATACAACAGGGGGCCCTACGAGCAGTACTTC
-	TRBJ2-4	once	TRBV27	CASSTQTGRGNIQYF	TGTGCCAGCAGTACACAGACAGGGCGGGGAAACATTCAGTACTTC
TRBD2	TRBJ2-1	-	TRBV10-1	CASSESRTSGGNEQFF	TGCGCCAGCAGTGAGTCCAGGACTAGCGGGGGTAATGAGCAGTTCTTC
TRBD1	TRBJ2-5	-	TRBV5-1	CASRRQGAQETQYF	TGCGCCAGCCGACGGCAGGGGGCTCAAGAGACCCAGTACTTC
-	TRBJ2-1	few	TRBV19	CASSMGQEYNEQFF	TGTGCCAGTAGTATGGGCCAGGAATACAATGAGCAGTTCTTC
-	TRBJ1-1	-	TRBV27	CASSLSEQMNTEAFF	TGTGCCAGCAGTTTATCCGAACAGATGAACACTGAAGCTTTCTTT
TRBD2	TRBJ2-3	-	TRBV5-4	CASSLTSGGSDTQYF	TGTGCCAGCAGCTTGACTAGCGGGGGGTCAGATACGCAGTATTTT
TRBD1	TRBJ1-6	-	TRBV4-3	CASSQDYRGLNSPLHF	TGCGCCAGCAGCCAAGATTACAGGGGGCTGAATTCACCCCTCCACTTT
TRBD1	TRBJ2-3	-	TRBV24-1	CATSEYSPGQGALQDTQYF	TGTGCCACCAGTGAGTATTCGCCGGGACAGGGGGCACTTCAAGATACGCAGTATTTT
-	TRBJ1-2	-	TRBV4-3	CASSQEAVGDYYGYTF	TGCGCCAGCAGCCAAGAGGCTGTCGGGGATTACTATGGCTACACCTTC
TRBD1	TRBJ2-2	-	TRBV7-2	CASSLAPTGGAWELFF	TGTGCCAGCAGCTTAGCGCCAACAGGGGGAGCCTGGGAGCTGTTTTTT
-	TRBJ1-1	-	TRBV14	CASSQDQRAFF	TGTGCCAGCAGCCAAGATCAGCGGGCTTTCTTT